One and the same sample provided the 16 T cell receptor beta chains below, sequenced in a study of blood T cell repertoires in COVID-19. Assay used: immunoSEQ multiplex PCR; TCRdb lists only in-frame clones, some missing. The sample has roughly 220,000 clones; around 80% are singletons. Sequencing was done on a sample of peripheral blood. The source of these receptors is a woman aged 70-85 years with acute or convalescent COVID-19.

V is TRBV11-2 and J is TRBJ1-3; no definite D call. The CDR3 covers 18 residues. V lost 0 bases, J lost 0 bases, and 15 bases lay in between. CDR1 and CDR2 from the germline V gene are SGHAT and FQNNGV. This CDR3 is CASSLDWLRSFSGNTIYF. CDR3 DNA: TGTGCCAGCAGCTTAGACTGGCTCAGGTCCTTCTCTGGAAACACCATATATTTT. Filled out from reference TRBV11-2 and TRBJ1-3, the complete variable domain reads EAGVAQSPRYKIIEKRQSVAFWCNPISGHATLYWYQQILGQGPKLLIQFQNNGVVDDSQLPKDRFSAERLKGVDSTLKIQPAKLEDSAVYLCASSLDWLRSFSGNTIYFGEGSWLTVV.

CDR3 region: CASSRGGLLKGEQYF. Here the CDR3 DNA reads TGTGCCAGCAGCCGGGGAGGACTACTAAAAGGAGAGCAGTACTTC. This rearrangement joins TRBV2 to TRBJ2-7; D is perhaps TRBD2 (6 bases). From germline, CDR1 is SNHLY and CDR2 FYNNEI. The CDR3 is made up of 15 amino acids. Trimming took 6 bases from V and 7 from J, leaving 22 bases between them.

This clone appeared a few times. V usage is TRBV10-1 and J usage is TRBJ1-1, with 8 positions matching TRBD1. The CDR3 has 17 amino acids. CDR1 and CDR2 from the germline V gene are WNHNN and SYGVQD (reference sequence). Unmatched junction bases numbered 7, after V lost 0 bases and J lost 1 base. CDR3 region: CASSESGQGAGNTEAFF. The CDR3 coding sequence is TGCGCCAGCAGTGAGTCGGGCCAGGGGGCAGGGAACACTGAAGCTTTCTTT.

The CDR3 is CASSLAGTGGFTGELFF. The CDR3 bases are TGTGCCAGCAGCTTAGCCGGGACAGGGGGTTTCACCGGGGAGCTGTTTTTT. The chain employs TRBV11-3 and TRBJ2-2, with 11 bases that match TRBD1. The CDR3 covers 17 residues. With 1 base clipped from V and 4 bases from J, the junction kept 5 bases outside the gene matches. Germline V gene sequence: CDR1 SGHNT, CDR2 YENEEA. Full variable domain (rest looked up from reference TRBV11-3 and TRBJ2-2): EAGVVQSPRYKIIEKKQPVAFWCNPISGHNTLYWYLQNLGQGPELLIRYENEEAVDDSQLPKDRFSAERLKGVDSTLKIQPAELGDSAVYLCASSLAGTGGFTGELFFGEGSRLTVL.

J is TRBJ2-1 and V is TRBV10-3, with 8 bases aligning to TRBD1. V lost 2 bases, J lost 0 bases, and 0 bases stayed unmatched. The CDR3 runs to 15 residues. Germline values: CDR1 ENHRY, CDR2 SYGVKD. In nucleotides, the CDR3 is TGTGCCATCAGTGAGGGACAGGGCTCCTACAATGAGCAGTTCTTC. Protein: CAISEGQGSYNEQFF.

The V call is TRBV5-1, the J call TRBJ2-7, with 9 bases aligning to TRBD1. V shed 7 bases, J shed 2 bases, and the junction held 4 bases outside the gene matches. Germline V lookup: CDR1 SGHRS, CDR2 YFSETQ. The length of the CDR3 is 13 residues. The CDR3 protein is CASPRDRAYEQYF. CDR3 coding DNA: TGCGCCAGCCCCCGGGACAGGGCCTACGAGCAGTACTTC.

The chain carries TRBV29-1 and TRBJ2-7; the match to TRBD1 covers 9 bases. Germline V gene lookup returns CDR1 SQVTM and CDR2 ANQGSEA. The CDR3 spans 13 residues. V lost 7 bases to trimming and J lost 6 bases; unmatched junction nucleotides: 10. DNA of the CDR3: TGCAGCGGGATTCCGGGACAGGGTGGCGAGCAGTACTTC. As protein: CSGIPGQGGEQYF.

CDR3 nucleotide sequence: TGCGCCAGCAGTGAGTCTAGACTAGCGGGAGACAATGAGCAGTTCTTC. Translating gives CASSESRLAGDNEQFF. V is TRBV10-1 and J is TRBJ2-1; 12 bases align to TRBD2. CDR1 WNHNN and CDR2 SYGVQD come from the germline V gene (reference sequence). This CDR3 is 16 amino acids long. Losses at the gene ends were 0 bases for V and 5 bases for J; bases not matched to a gene: 2.

This clone was seen more than once but under ten times. This rearrangement joins TRBV29-1 to TRBJ1-1; 7 bases fit TRBD1. The trim removed 7 bases at V and 6 bases at J, leaving 11 bases unmatched. Germline V gene data show CDR1 as SQVTM and CDR2 as ANQGSEA. The CDR3 loop spans 13 amino acids. As DNA, the CDR3 is TGCAGCGGTCGGGACAGACTAAACGCTGAAGCTTTCTTT. It encodes CSGRDRLNAEAFF.

This clone has at least ten counts. The chain carries TRBV30 and TRBJ2-7; TRBD2 aligns across 11 bases. From germline, CDR1 is GTSNPN and CDR2 SVGIG (reference sequence). This CDR3 region has 14 residues. V lost 0 bases, J lost 7 bases, and 5 bases stayed unmatched. In DNA form, the CDR3 reads TGTGCCTGGAGTGTATCAACTAGCGGGAGAGAGCAGTACTTC. Its translation: CAWSVSTSGREQYF.

The V gene is TRBV7-8, the J gene TRBJ2-5, with 7 bases lining up with TRBD2. The ends lost 5 bases at V and 5 bases at J; junction bases unmatched: 14. Germline V gene data show CDR1 as SGHVS and CDR2 as FQNEAQ. This CDR3 spans 16 amino acids. CDR3 protein: CASSPLGSQGGETQYF. CDR3 bases: TGTGCCAGCAGCCCGCTAGGATCCCAGGGAGGGGAGACCCAGTACTTC.

The V gene is TRBV6-6, the J gene TRBJ1-1; D not resolved. The V end was cut by 2 bases, the J end by 7 bases, with 8 bases between. CDR1 is MNHNY, CDR2 SVGAGI, per germline (reference sequence). The CDR3 totals 12 residues. CDR3 DNA sequence: TGTGCCAGCAGTTACGTGGCGGATGAAGCTTTCTTT. This encodes CASSYVADEAFF.

The V call is TRBV7-9, the J call TRBJ1-1; TRBD1 might be the D (5 bases). Germline V CDR1 and CDR2: SEHNR, FQNEAQ (reference sequence). The CDR3 loop spans 15 amino acids. The V end was cut by 6 bases, the J end by 6 bases, with 20 bases between. The CDR3 is CASRPGAPGGAEAFF. In DNA form, the CDR3 reads TGTGCCAGCAGACCCGGGGCACCCGGAGGGGCTGAAGCTTTCTTT.

This clone was detected a few times. This chain uses TRBV27 with TRBJ2-2, with TRBD1 matching 7 bases. V lost 4 bases, J lost 5 bases, and 7 bases stayed unmatched. The CDR3 totals 15 residues. Germline V gene sequence: CDR1 MNHEY, CDR2 SMNVEV (reference sequence). CDR3 sequence: CASSSTGIVTGELFF. For the CDR3, the DNA is TGTGCCAGCAGTTCGACAGGGATTGTTACCGGGGAGCTGTTTTTT.

The CDR3 sequence: CASSPGQGRNTGELFF. The CDR3, as DNA: TGTGCCAGCAGCCCCGGACAGGGTCGTAACACCGGGGAGCTGTTTTTT. The V call is TRBV5-4, the J call TRBJ2-2; 8 nucleotides align to TRBD1. The CDR3 has 16 residues. Germline V gene sequence: CDR1 SGHNT, CDR2 YYREEE (reference sequence). After removal of 4 bases from V and 2 bases from J, the junction contained 7 bases not matched to a gene.

V and J are TRBV11-2 and TRBJ2-5; 8 nucleotides agree with TRBD2. Germline V gives CDR1 SGHAT, CDR2 FQNNGV. The J segment lost 1 base and the V segment lost 4 bases, leaving 11 bases of the junction unmatched. The CDR3 runs 17 residues. CDR3 sequence: CASSSWTSSSFQETQYF. The CDR3 bases are TGTGCCAGCAGCTCCTGGACTAGCAGCAGTTTCCAAGAGACCCAGTACTTC.